One and the same sample provided the 30 T cell receptor beta chains below, sequenced in a study of blood T cells in healthy people across ages. Next came a second PCR, run for 7 to 11 cycles, which used a sample-barcoded 5' primer along with a J-beta primer mix. From the 5' RACE reads, TCRdb called clonotypes with MiXCR, one entry per CDR3 protein. The repertoire holds roughly 500,000 distinct CDR3 sequences, with approximately 25% as singletons. The sample consisted of blood. The receptor source for this set is a woman aged 70-85 years in good health.

The chain carries TRBV5-1 and TRBJ1-1; 7 bases align to TRBD1. J was trimmed by 5 bases and V by 2 bases; bases with no gene match: 6. This CDR3 is 14 amino acids long. Germline-derived CDR1 and CDR2 are SGHRS and YFSETQ. CDR3 DNA: TGCGCCAGCAGCTTCGAGGGGGCGAGAACTGAAGCTTTCTTT. Its translation: CASSFEGARTEAFF.

This clonotype was seen only a few times. This rearrangement joins TRBV19 to TRBJ1-6, with a possible D match to TRBD1 (5 bases). This CDR3 spans 16 amino acids. V gave up 4 bases and J gave up 2 bases, with 12 bases separating them. Germline assignment: CDR1 LNHDA and CDR2 SQIVND (reference sequence). The CDR3 DNA reads as TGTGCCAGTAGTAAGGAGTGGACAACCTATAATTCACCCCTCCACTTT. This translates into CASSKEWTTYNSPLHF.

This clonotype has just a few counts. No conserved phenylalanine or tryptophan ends this CDR3, so it is likely a read error. V usage is TRBV5-1 and J usage is TRBJ1-2; 9 bases fit TRBD1. This CDR3 is 15 amino acids long. Germline-derived CDR1 and CDR2 are SGHRS and YFSETQ. The ends lost 4 bases at V and 4 bases at J; junction bases unmatched: 8. The CDR3 DNA follows: TGCGCCAGCAGCCCCTCGACAGGGGGGAGCTATGGCTACACCATC. It is translated as CASSPSTGGSYGYTI.

This clonotype was picked up a small number of times. The chain has TRBV27 and TRBJ1-2; 11 nucleotides line up with TRBD1. The J segment lost 4 bases and the V segment lost 5 bases, leaving 6 bases of the junction unmatched. Germline assignment: CDR1 MNHEY and CDR2 SMNVEV (reference sequence). The CDR3 length is 15 residues. In nucleotides, the CDR3 is TGTGCCAGCAGTCCAGGGACAGGGGGGACCTATGGCTACACCTTC. Its protein is CASSPGTGGTYGYTF.

This CDR3 is CASSQDRGLAATYEQYF. CDR3 nucleotide sequence: TGTGCCAGCAGCCAAGATCGCGGACTAGCAGCCACCTACGAGCAGTACTTC. The gene calls are TRBV4-2 and TRBJ2-7; TRBD2 matches 8 bases. The CDR3 runs 17 residues. V trimming: 0 bases; J trimming: 2 bases; junction bases outside the gene matches: 9. Germline loops: CDR1 LGHNA, CDR2 YNFKEQ.

Note on this clonotype: Compared with germline, one end of the junction differs, possibly owing to a read error. The chain is built from TRBV7-2 and TRBJ1-2, with 7 bases matching TRBD1. CDR3 length equals 15 residues. Germline V lookup: CDR1 SGHTA, CDR2 FQGNSA. CDR3 in amino acids: CASSLAVTGDYGYTF. CDR3 DNA: TGTGCCAGCAGCCTAGCCGTCACAGGGGACTATGGCTACACCTTC.

This clonotype was picked up one time. The rearrangement joins TRBV4-3 to TRBJ2-7; D is ambiguous. The CDR3 runs to 13 residues. Germline V gene sequence: CDR1 LGHNA, CDR2 YSLEER. The V and J ends lost 0 bases and 6 bases respectively, with 9 bases between them. CDR3 coding DNA: TGCGCCAGCAGCCAAGATCAGAAACGCGAGCAGTACTTC. Translated, it gives CASSQDQKREQYF.

In this sample, this clonotype turned up a few times. The rearrangement uses TRBV7-8 and TRBJ2-1, with D uncertain. V lost 2 bases to trimming and J lost 5 bases, with 13 bases between them. The CDR3 is made up of 15 amino acids. Germline CDR1 reads SGHVS; CDR2 reads FQNEAQ. As DNA, the CDR3 is TGTGCCAGCAGCTTAAGTCCTTTCGGAGACAATGAGCAGTTCTTC. Translating gives CASSLSPFGDNEQFF.

The chain joins TRBV30 to TRBJ1-2; 9 bases match TRBD1. Looked up from germline, CDR1 is GTSNPN and CDR2 is SVGIG (reference sequence). The CDR3 consists of 15 residues. Losses at the gene ends were 1 base for V and 4 bases for J; bases not matched to a gene: 7. Here the CDR3 reads CAWSGGTGRTYGYTF. The CDR3 DNA is TGTGCCTGGAGTGGGGGGACAGGGAGGACCTATGGCTACACCTTC.

This clonotype was counted only a few times. This rearrangement joins TRBV5-1 to TRBJ2-5; 7 bases line up with TRBD2. CDR1 and CDR2 from the germline V gene are SGHRS and YFSETQ. The CDR3 runs to 16 residues. The V segment lost 3 bases and the J segment 2 bases; nucleotides outside the gene matches: 10. The CDR3 DNA sequence: TGCGCCAGCAGCTACCGGGAGGACGGGGCACAAGAGACCCAGTACTTC. Amino acids: CASSYREDGAQETQYF. Based on the CDR3 plus reference TRBV5-1 and TRBJ2-5, the full variable domain is KAGVTQTPRYLIKTRGQQVTLSCSPISGHRSVSWYQQTPGQGLQFLFEYFSETQRNKGNFPGRFSGRQFSNSRSEMNVSTLELGDSALYLCASSYREDGAQETQYFGPGTRLLVL.

This clonotype was observed a few times. A junction end diverges from the germline sequence, so it may reflect a read error. The rearrangement joins TRBV7-2 to TRBJ2-1; 10 bases are a match to TRBD2. This CDR3 has 15 amino acids. Germline CDR1 SGHTA, CDR2 FQGNSA. The CDR3 is CASSLAGDLYNEQFF. The CDR3 DNA reads TGTGCCAGCAGCCTAGCGGGGGACCTCTACAATGAGCAGTTCTTC. Filled out from reference TRBV7-2 and TRBJ2-1, the complete variable domain reads GAGVSQSPSNKVTEKGKDVELRCDPISGHTALYWYRQSLGQGLEFLIYFQGNSAPDKSGLPSDRFSAERTGGSVSTLTIQRTQQEDSAVYLCASSLAGDLYNEQFFGPGTRLTVL.

The chain couples TRBV6-5 to TRBJ2-5; D not certain. The DNA end favors TRBJ2-7, so the J call may be wrong. The CDR3 has 14 residues. The V gene's germline CDR1 is MNHEY and CDR2 SVGAGI. CDR3 nucleotides: TGTGCCAGCAGTTACTTAACCCACATAGCCGAGCAGTACTTC. Amino acid sequence: CASSYLTHIAEQYF.

This clonotype turned up a few times. The chain carries TRBV12-5 and TRBJ2-5; D gene ambiguous. The J call is uncertain, as TRBJ2-1 better fits the DNA end. The length of the CDR3 is 13 residues. The germline V gene encodes CDR1 LGHNT and CDR2 FRNRAP. In DNA form, the CDR3 reads TGTGCTAGTGGCCCGGCCCCGGATGGTGAGCAGTTCTTC. This translates into CASGPAPDGEQFF.

This clonotype was counted ten times or more. This chain connects TRBV7-3 to TRBJ2-3; unclear D gene. The V end lost 3 bases, the J end lost 2 bases, and 3 bases lay between the germline ends. Germline V lookup: CDR1 SGHTA, CDR2 FQGTGA. This CDR3 spans 12 amino acids. The CDR3 is CASSFNTDTQYF. CDR3 DNA: TGTGCCAGCAGCTTCAACACAGATACGCAGTATTTT.

This clonotype appeared a few times. The chain links TRBV20-1 to TRBJ2-3, with 8 bases that match TRBD2. V was clipped by 5 bases and J by 2 bases; unmatched bases: 9. The CDR3 is 15 residues long. CDR1 is DFQATT, CDR2 SNEGSKA, per germline (reference sequence). The CDR3 here is CSAPGTRDVTDTQYF. The CDR3 coding sequence is TGCAGTGCTCCGGGGACTAGAGACGTCACAGATACGCAGTATTTT.

In this sample, this clonotype turned up once. V usage is TRBV29-1 and J usage is TRBJ2-3; weak D call: TRBD1 (5 bases). This CDR3 is built from 14 residues. The germline V gene has CDR1 SQVTM and CDR2 ANQGSEA. Deletions cut 5 bases from V and 5 bases from J, with 17 bases between. For the CDR3, the DNA is TGCAGCGTTCCCAGGGTATTGGGCATAGATACGCAGTATTTT. Protein sequence: CSVPRVLGIDTQYF.

This clonotype showed up just a few times. The CDR3 sequence is CASSEPFWGNEKLFF. For the CDR3, the DNA is TGTGCCAGCAGTGAACCGTTCTGGGGCAATGAAAAACTGTTTTTT. V gene TRBV6-1 combines with J gene TRBJ1-4; maybe TRBD1 (5 bases). The CDR3 is 15 amino acids. Per germline, CDR1 MNHNS and CDR2 SASEGT. V gave up 2 bases and J gave up 5 bases, with 12 bases separating them.

This rearrangement joins TRBV4-1 to TRBJ2-2; D is unclear. The ends were cut back, 6 bases at V and 1 base at J, with 18 bases in the middle. The length of the CDR3 is 17 residues. Germline loops: CDR1 MGHRA, CDR2 YSYEKL. As DNA, the CDR3 is TGCGCCAGCAGACCTGATAATAGACGGAAGAACACCGGGGAGCTGTTTTTT. Translation gives CASRPDNRRKNTGELFF.

This clonotype was seen only a few times. The genes are TRBV6-5 and TRBJ1-1; D gene uncertain. V lost 0 bases and J lost 7, with 15 bases in between. Germline V gene data show CDR1 as MNHEY and CDR2 as SVGAGI. The CDR3 is 15 residues long. CDR3 DNA sequence: TGTGCCAGCAGTTACTCGATTGGAGCGGGGTTTGAAGCTTTCTTT. Translated, it gives CASSYSIGAGFEAFF.

The chain carries TRBV12-3 or TRBV12-4 and TRBJ2-2, with unresolved D. V lost 5 bases to trimming and J lost 8 bases, with 18 bases between them. The CDR3 runs 15 residues. In DNA form, the CDR3 reads TGTGCCAGCAGTCTTGGACCTATTAAGGCAGGGGAGCTGTTTTTT. It encodes CASSLGPIKAGELFF.

This clonotype was counted between two and nine times. This chain links TRBV6-2 or TRBV6-3 with TRBJ1-5; possibly TRBD1 for D (6 bases). V lost 7 bases and J 0 bases, leaving 19 bases between the germline ends. CDR1 is MNHEY, CDR2 SVGEGT, per germline. The CDR3 spans 17 residues. CDR3 sequence (DNA): TGTGCCAGCATTCCCGGGGGCCAGGCGCATAGCAATCAGCCCCAGCATTTT. Residues: CASIPGGQAHSNQPQHF.

The chain links TRBV7-2 to TRBJ2-3; 7 bases are a match to TRBD2. Germline CDR1 SGHTA, CDR2 FQGNSA. Trimming at V came to 5 bases and at J to 4 bases, leaving 15 bases not matched to a gene. The CDR3 is 17 residues long. The CDR3 is CASSRKQWGGPADTQYF. Here the CDR3 DNA reads TGTGCCAGCAGCCGTAAGCAGTGGGGAGGGCCCGCAGATACGCAGTATTTT.

In this sample, this clonotype turned up many times. The V and J genes are TRBV4-1 and TRBJ1-4, with D tentatively TRBD1 (6 bases). The CDR3 is 14 residues long. V was cut by 1 base and J by 9 bases, with 12 bases left in between. Germline V gene sequence: CDR1 MGHRA, CDR2 YSYEKL. The CDR3 loop is CASSQGGTPQKLFF. The CDR3 coding sequence is TGCGCCAGCAGCCAAGGGGGGACACCTCAAAAACTGTTTTTT.

In its sample, this clonotype was seen a few times. The V and J genes are TRBV12-3 or TRBV12-4 and TRBJ2-5; D is unresolved. The V end was cut by 3 bases, the J end by 5 bases, with 7 bases between. The CDR3 extends over 12 amino acids. The CDR3 DNA follows: TGTGCCAGCAGTTTCTCCAAGGAGACCCAGTACTTC. Encoded protein: CASSFSKETQYF.

This clonotype showed up just a few times. The chain combines TRBV27 with TRBJ1-6, with 7 bases lining up with TRBD1. The CDR3 is 15 amino acids. Germline-derived CDR1 and CDR2 are MNHEY and SMNVEV (reference sequence). The J segment lost 9 bases and the V segment lost 6 bases, leaving 11 bases of the junction unmatched. The CDR3 here is CASSPDRDRGSPLHF. DNA for the CDR3: TGTGCCAGCAGCCCTGATAGGGACAGAGGTTCACCCCTCCACTTT.

This sequence joins TRBV5-1 and TRBJ2-5; 7 bases fit TRBD2. Germline V gene data show CDR1 as SGHRS and CDR2 as YFSETQ. This CDR3 is 17 amino acids long. The trim removed 0 bases at V and 0 bases at J, leaving 8 bases unmatched. The CDR3 DNA sequence: TGCGCCAGCAGCTTGGGAGTCGGGGGGACGTACCAAGAGACCCAGTACTTC. Encoded protein: CASSLGVGGTYQETQYF.

The chain recombines TRBV20-1 with TRBJ2-1; 8 nucleotides agree with TRBD2. The ends lost 6 bases at V and 5 bases at J; junction bases unmatched: 9. This CDR3 is 14 amino acids long. CDR1 is DFQATT and CDR2 is SNEGSKA in the germline V gene (reference sequence). The CDR3 coding sequence is TGCAGTGCCGAGAGCGGGAGTTATGACAATGAGCAGTTCTTC. Its protein product is CSAESGSYDNEQFF.

This sequence joins TRBV10-3 and TRBJ1-2; no clear D gene. The CDR3 is made up of 15 amino acids. CDR1 and CDR2 from the germline V gene are ENHRY and SYGVKD. Deletions cut 4 bases from V and 5 bases from J, with 17 bases between. The CDR3 sequence is CAISVATEPSYGYTF. CDR3 DNA sequence: TGTGCCATCAGTGTGGCCACGGAGCCGTCGTATGGCTACACCTTC.

This clonotype has just a few counts. The chain recombines TRBV7-9 with TRBJ2-7, with D possibly TRBD1 on 6 matching bases. The CDR3 extends over 17 amino acids. Germline V gene sequence: CDR1 SEHNR, CDR2 FQNEAQ (reference sequence). V lost 1 base and J lost 0, with 16 bases in between. In DNA, the CDR3 is TGTGCCAGCAGCTTAGGGTCCTACAAGACAGGCTCCTACGAGCAGTACTTC. It codes for CASSLGSYKTGSYEQYF.

This clonotype turned up a few times. The chain combines TRBV4-3 with TRBJ1-2, with D uncertain. This CDR3 region has 14 residues. V was trimmed by 0 bases and J by 7 bases, leaving 12 bases between them. Germline V gene sequence: CDR1 LGHNA, CDR2 YSLEER. DNA of the CDR3: TGCGCCAGCAGCCAAGATGAACGGTCGGGTGGCTACACCTTC. Translated: CASSQDERSGGYTF.